A single sample is the source of the 5 T cell receptor beta chains below, sequenced in a study of shared clonotypes between healthy human individuals. The data were produced by immunoSEQ multiplex PCR, yet TCRdb's version contains in-frame clones alone and is incomplete. The table records a few hundred thousand clones, 65% of them present only once. The sample taken for sequencing was memory CD4+ T cells sorted from blood. This sample's subset: CD45RA-negative fraction. These receptors were collected from a man aged 30 to 39 in good health.

In this sample, this clone turned up a few times. The chain carries TRBV6-5 and TRBJ2-7; the D call may be TRBD1 or TRBD2 (5 bases each). The CDR3 is 12 residues long. Germline V lookup: CDR1 MNHEY, CDR2 SVGAGI. The V and J ends lost 2 bases and 4 bases respectively, with 6 bases between them. CDR3 in amino acids: CASSYEGYEQYF. In DNA form, the CDR3 reads TGTGCCAGCAGTTACGAGGGGTACGAGCAGTACTTC.

This chain uses TRBV11-2 with TRBJ2-7; 12 bases map to TRBD1. The V gene end was trimmed by 3 bases and the J gene end by 7 bases; junction bases not matched to a gene: 4. The CDR3 extends over 14 amino acids. In germline, CDR1 is SGHAT, CDR2 FQNNGV. The CDR3 coding sequence is TGTGCCAGCAGCTTGGGACAGGGGGCTTTAGAGCAGTACTTC. It is translated as CASSLGQGALEQYF. Using reference TRBV11-2 and TRBJ2-7 for the parts outside the CDR3, the full variable domain is EAGVAQSPRYKIIEKRQSVAFWCNPISGHATLYWYQQILGQGPKLLIQFQNNGVVDDSQLPKDRFSAERLKGVDSTLKIQPAKLEDSAVYLCASSLGQGALEQYFGPGTRLTVT.

This chain uses TRBV6-4 with TRBJ2-3, with D unresolved. Germline CDR1 and CDR2: MRHNA and SNTAGT. The CDR3 is 14 residues long. V lost 3 bases, J lost 6 bases, and 13 bases lay in between. The DNA of the CDR3 is TGTGCCAGCAGTGAAGGCCTAGGATCGGATACGCAGTATTTT. Residues: CASSEGLGSDTQYF.

The CDR3 spells CASSYSQGLGYNEQFF. CDR3 DNA: TGTGCCAGCAGTTACTCGCAGGGGCTGGGTTACAATGAGCAGTTCTTC. This chain joins TRBV6-5 and TRBJ2-1; perhaps TRBD1 as D (6 bases). Trimming took off 0 bases at V and 4 bases at J, with 13 bases between the two ends. Germline V CDR1 and CDR2: MNHEY, SVGAGI. CDR3 length: 16 residues.

The genes are TRBV9 and TRBJ2-5; a possible D gene is TRBD2 (6 bases). V was cut by 0 bases and J by 0 bases, with 6 bases left in between. The CDR3 runs 14 residues. The V gene's germline CDR1 is SGDLS and CDR2 YYNGEE. The CDR3 coding sequence is TGTGCCAGCAGCGTAGGCGGGAACCAAGAGACCCAGTACTTC. It yields the protein CASSVGGNQETQYF. The full variable domain, its missing parts supplied by reference TRBV9 and TRBJ2-5, is DSGVTQTPKHLITATGQRVTLRCSPRSGDLSVYWYQQSLDQGLQFLIQYYNGEERAKGNILERFSAQQFPDLHSELNLSSLELGDSALYFCASSVGGNQETQYFGPGTRLLVL.